Following are 16 T cell receptor beta chains from one sample sequenced in a study of radiotherapy plus CTLA-4 blockade in lung cancer (dated by TCRdb to between 2018 and 2020). The method behind the library was the immunoSEQ multiplex PCR assay. Sourced from immuneACCESS, this table was stored by TCRdb with only in-frame sequences that have V and J called. A share of the clones is absent; for the studies checked, an unresolved V gene accounts for under half, and the remainder has no known explanation. The table for this sample lists roughly 46,000 clones; 76% of them were counted only once. More than 6.5% of the sample comes from the top ten. The material was peripheral blood, obtained from a patient treated with radiotherapy plus ipilimumab. The origin of the receptors is a human donor with non-small cell lung cancer who had stable disease on radiotherapy plus ipilimumab.

This chain joins TRBV15 and TRBJ1-5; D is uncertain. V lost 0 bases and J 4 bases, leaving 4 bases between the germline ends. Per the germline V gene, CDR1 is LNHNV and CDR2 is YYDKDF (reference sequence). This CDR3 contains 13 residues. CDR3 sequence reads: CATSREVNQPQHF. The CDR3 coding sequence is TGTGCCACCAGCAGAGAGGTTAATCAGCCCCAGCATTTT.

V is TRBV28 and J is TRBJ1-6, with D possibly being TRBD1 (6 bases). This CDR3 comprises 14 residues. V was trimmed by 6 bases and J by 8 bases, leaving 14 bases between them. The germline V gene encodes CDR1 MDHEN and CDR2 SYDVKM. CDR3 DNA: TGTGCCAGCAGCTCCGGTCAGGGGTATTCACCCCTCCACTTT. It translates to CASSSGQGYSPLHF.

The chain uses TRBV9 and TRBJ1-1, with unresolved D. CDR3 size: 15 residues. The ends were cut back, 0 bases at V and 1 base at J, with 10 bases in the middle. Germline V gives CDR1 SGDLS, CDR2 YYNGEE. The CDR3 nucleotides are TGTGCCAGCAGCGTAGGTGGCAGACCGAACACTGAAGCTTTCTTT. Its protein product is CASSVGGRPNTEAFF.

The V and J genes are TRBV5-1 and TRBJ2-3, with D hard to call. This CDR3 is 14 amino acids long. The germline V and J ends were trimmed by 4 bases and 4 bases, with 13 bases remaining between them. Germline assignment: CDR1 SGHRS and CDR2 YFSETQ. For the CDR3, the DNA is TGCGCCAGCAGCCCGAGGACCTACCCAGATACGCAGTATTTT. Amino acid sequence: CASSPRTYPDTQYF.

The DNA of the CDR3 is TGTGCCTGGAGTGGAAGACAGGGGTTCCATGGCTACACCTTC. The encoded protein is CAWSGRQGFHGYTF. The chain uses TRBV30 and TRBJ1-2; TRBD1 matches 8 bases. V shed 1 base and J 6 bases; nucleotides not matched to a gene: 7. CDR1 is GTSNPN, CDR2 SVGIG, per germline (reference sequence). The length of the CDR3 is 14 residues.

The genes are TRBV6-5 and TRBJ1-1; D is possibly TRBD1 (5 bases). This CDR3 spans 15 amino acids. Deletions cut 5 bases from V and 3 bases from J, with 16 bases between. The germline gives CDR1 MNHEY, CDR2 SVGAGI. This CDR3 is CASSGRGGGYTEAFF. DNA of the CDR3: TGTGCCAGCAGTGGTAGGGGCGGAGGGTACACTGAAGCTTTCTTT.

V usage is TRBV11-2 and J usage is TRBJ1-3, with D possibly matching TRBD1 (6 bases). Trimming removed 5 bases at V and 2 bases at J, with 22 bases between. This CDR3 comprises 18 residues. Per germline, CDR1 SGHAT and CDR2 FQNNGV. The CDR3 DNA is TGTGCCAGCAGCCCCCTCCCCGCAAAAACAGGGACTGGAAACACCATATATTTT. Protein: CASSPLPAKTGTGNTIYF. Supplemented by reference TRBV11-2 and TRBJ1-3, the full variable domain reads EAGVAQSPRYKIIEKRQSVAFWCNPISGHATLYWYQQILGQGPKLLIQFQNNGVVDDSQLPKDRFSAERLKGVDSTLKIQPAKLEDSAVYLCASSPLPAKTGTGNTIYFGEGSWLTVV.

This chain uses TRBV30 with TRBJ1-1; no clear D gene. From germline, CDR1 is GTSNPN and CDR2 SVGIG (reference sequence). Trimming pared 1 base from V and 11 bases from J, leaving 11 bases between. The CDR3 has 11 amino acids. CDR3 residues: CAWSGTLGAFF. Written as DNA, the CDR3 is TGTGCCTGGAGTGGTACCCTCGGGGCTTTCTTT.

This rearrangement joins TRBV6-5 to TRBJ2-7, with TRBD1 matching over 10 bases. The CDR3 is 13 residues long. V dropped 6 bases and J dropped 4; count of bases not matched to a gene: 3. The germline V gene encodes CDR1 MNHEY and CDR2 SVGAGI. CDR3: CASRGQGVYEQYF. DNA of the CDR3: TGTGCCAGCAGAGGACAGGGGGTGTACGAGCAGTACTTC.

This chain connects TRBV5-1 to TRBJ1-1; possibly TRBD1 for D (5 bases). The germline CDR1 and CDR2 sequences are SGHRS and YFSETQ. The CDR3 loop spans 18 amino acids. The germline V and J ends were trimmed by 2 bases and 1 base, with 21 bases remaining between them. CDR3 coding DNA: TGCGCCAGCAGCTTAACACACCGGGACTGGGACCCGAACACTGAAGCTTTCTTT. It encodes CASSLTHRDWDPNTEAFF. The entire variable domain, with the rest obtained from reference TRBV5-1 and TRBJ1-1, is as follows: KAGVTQTPRYLIKTRGQQVTLSCSPISGHRSVSWYQQTPGQGLQFLFEYFSETQRNKGNFPGRFSGRQFSNSRSEMNVSTLELGDSALYLCASSLTHRDWDPNTEAFFGQGTRLTVV.

This rearrangement joins TRBV20-1 to TRBJ2-1, with 7 bases identical to TRBD2. The V segment lost 6 bases and the J segment 9 bases; nucleotides outside the gene matches: 5. Germline CDR1 reads DFQATT; CDR2 reads SNEGSKA (reference sequence). This CDR3 is built from 11 residues. The CDR3 loop reads CSAPRGVEQFF. The DNA for the CDR3 is TGCAGTGCCCCTCGGGGGGTTGAGCAGTTCTTC.

V usage is TRBV6-5 and J usage is TRBJ1-2, with a weak D call TRBD1 (6 bases). Trimming stripped 7 bases from V and 1 base from J, with 10 bases between. CDR1 MNHEY and CDR2 SVGAGI come from the germline V gene. The CDR3 spans 13 residues. Here the CDR3 DNA reads TGTGCCAGCAAACAGGGACTTAACTATGGCTACACCTTC. Protein sequence: CASKQGLNYGYTF.

V and J are TRBV30 and TRBJ1-1, with D tentatively TRBD1 (5 bases). Germline CDR1 reads GTSNPN; CDR2 reads SVGIG (reference sequence). The V and J ends lost 1 base and 1 base respectively, with 13 bases between them. This CDR3 spans 15 amino acids. The CDR3 DNA follows: TGTGCCTGGAGTGAACCCTCGGGGCCGAACACTGAAGCTTTCTTT. Translating gives CAWSEPSGPNTEAFF.

A few counts support this clone. The gene calls are TRBV7-2 and TRBJ2-3, with TRBD1 identical over 7 bases. Germline lookup yields CDR1 SGHTA and CDR2 FQGNSA. The CDR3 totals 16 residues. V dropped 5 bases and J dropped 2; count of bases not matched to a gene: 10. The CDR3 here is CASSPSRQGSTDTQYF. DNA for the CDR3: TGTGCCAGCAGCCCAAGCCGACAGGGTTCCACAGATACGCAGTATTTT.

The chain recombines TRBV11-2 with TRBJ1-4; D is undetermined. This CDR3 spans 13 amino acids. V lost 5 bases, J lost 3 bases, and 7 bases lay in between. Germline CDR1 is SGHAT and CDR2 is FQNNGV. In DNA, the CDR3 is TGTGCCAGCAGCCCCAAATCTAATGAAAAACTGTTTTTT. It is translated as CASSPKSNEKLFF.

The rearrangement links TRBV9 to TRBJ1-2, with no clear D. The CDR3 spans 16 residues. Germline CDR1 and CDR2: SGDLS and YYNGEE. V dropped 2 bases and J dropped 6 bases, with 20 bases sitting between them. CDR3 nucleotides: TGTGCCAGCAGCGTGGACCAAGATGGCAGGCTCAATGGCTACACCTTC. Protein: CASSVDQDGRLNGYTF. Looking up the rest from reference TRBV9 and TRBJ1-2 gives the full variable domain: DSGVTQTPKHLITATGQRVTLRCSPRSGDLSVYWYQQSLDQGLQFLIQYYNGEERAKGNILERFSAQQFPDLHSELNLSSLELGDSALYFCASSVDQDGRLNGYTFGSGTRLTVV.